This T cell receptor (beta chain) was found in a study of blood T cell repertoires in COVID-19. Across the whole study: COVID-19 samples from acute and convalescent phases originated in the United States, Italy and Spain. PBMCs, B-cell-depleted T cells, or T cells were the source of the cDNA or gDNA that made up the material.

This clone was seen just once. The CDR3 has 19 residues. Germline CDR1 reads MNHNY; CDR2 reads SVGAGI (reference sequence). Trimming cost V 5 bases and J 0 bases, with 24 bases left between them. Here immunoSEQ multiplex PCR was the method, and the copy in TCRdb shows in-frame clones only, minus some. The sample has approximately 530,000 clones; about 89% are singletons. The sequenced sample consisted of peripheral blood. The source of this sequence is a woman aged 45 to 65 with COVID-19, enrolled during active disease. The chain employs TRBV6-6 and TRBJ2-3, with D possibly TRBD2 on 6 matching bases. The DNA for the CDR3 is TGTGCCAGCAGTCCCAGGACCCTATTTAGCGGAGCTAGCACAGATACGCAGTATTTT. It yields the protein CASSPRTLFSGASTDTQYF.